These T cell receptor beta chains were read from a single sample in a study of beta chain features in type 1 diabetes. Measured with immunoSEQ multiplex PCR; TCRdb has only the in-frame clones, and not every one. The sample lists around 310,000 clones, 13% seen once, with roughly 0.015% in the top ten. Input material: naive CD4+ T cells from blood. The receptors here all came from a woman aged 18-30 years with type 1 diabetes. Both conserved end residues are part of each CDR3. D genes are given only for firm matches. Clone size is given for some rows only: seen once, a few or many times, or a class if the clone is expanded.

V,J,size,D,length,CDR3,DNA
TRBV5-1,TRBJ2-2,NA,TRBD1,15,CASSLGDRGTGELFF,TGCGCCAGCAGCTTGGGGGACAGGGGCACCGGGGAGCTGTTTTTT
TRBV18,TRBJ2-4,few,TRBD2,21,CASSPDLAGRQWGSAKNIQYF,TGTGCCAGCTCACCTGATCTAGCGGGACGTCAATGGGGATCAGCCAAAAACATTCAGTACTTC
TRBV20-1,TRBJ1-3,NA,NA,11,CSAIAGNTIYF,TGCAGTGCTATAGCCGGAAACACCATATATTTT
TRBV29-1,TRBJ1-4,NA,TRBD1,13,CSAAGTGDEKLFF,TGCAGCGCCGCCGGGACAGGGGATGAAAAACTGTTTTTT
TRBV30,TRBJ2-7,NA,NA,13,CAWSVGLAREQYF,TGTGCCTGGAGTGTAGGGCTAGCGAGGGAGCAGTACTTC
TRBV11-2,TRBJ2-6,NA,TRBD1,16,CASSLQGAAGANVLTF,TGTGCCAGCAGCCTACAGGGGGCGGCTGGGGCCAACGTCCTGACTTTC
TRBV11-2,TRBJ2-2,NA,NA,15,CASSLGTSNTGELFF,TGTGCCAGCAGCCTTGGGACTTCGAACACCGGGGAGCTGTTTTTT
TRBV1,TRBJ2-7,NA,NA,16,CTSSQDLREKTYEQYF,TGCACCAGCAGCCAAGATCTTCGGGAGAAAACCTACGAGCAGTACTTC
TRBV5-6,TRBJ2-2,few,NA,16,CASSLGQGRPTGELFF,TGTGCCAGCAGCTTGGGGCAGGGAAGGCCCACCGGGGAGCTGTTTTTT
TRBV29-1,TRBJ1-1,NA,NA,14,CSVVVRTVDTEAFF,TGCAGCGTTGTCGTCCGGACAGTGGACACTGAAGCTTTCTTT
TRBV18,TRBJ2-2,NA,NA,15,CASSPPSEGAGELFF,TGTGCCAGCTCACCACCATCCGAGGGGGCCGGGGAGCTGTTTTTT
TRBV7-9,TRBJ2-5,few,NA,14,CASSLAARGETQYF,TGTGCCAGCAGCTTAGCCGCTAGGGGCGAGACCCAGTACTTC
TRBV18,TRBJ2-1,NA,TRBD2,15,CASSLGLARYNEQFF,TGTGCCAGCTCACTGGGACTAGCGCGGTACAATGAGCAGTTCTTC
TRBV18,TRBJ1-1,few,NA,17,CASSRFRDTRTNTEAFF,TGTGCCAGCTCACGATTCCGGGACACCCGTACCAACACTGAAGCTTTCTTT
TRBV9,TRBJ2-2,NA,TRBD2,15,CASSVATSVTGELFF,TGTGCCAGCAGCGTAGCGACTAGCGTCACCGGGGAGCTGTTTTTT
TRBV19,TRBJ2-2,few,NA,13,CASSTRTAGELFF,TGTGCCAGTAGTACCAGGACAGCCGGGGAGCTGTTTTTT
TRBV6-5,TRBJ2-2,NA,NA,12,CASMRGTGELFF,TGTGCCAGCATGAGGGGGACCGGGGAGCTGTTTTTT
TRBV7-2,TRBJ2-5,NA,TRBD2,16,CASSLVAGTSGSAQYF,TGTGCCAGCAGCTTAGTAGCCGGGACTAGCGGGAGCGCCCAGTACTTC
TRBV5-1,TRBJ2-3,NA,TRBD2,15,CASRTGTSETDTQYF,TGCGCCAGCCGGACCGGGACTAGCGAGACAGATACGCAGTATTTT
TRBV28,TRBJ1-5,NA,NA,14,CASSWAGHNQPQHF,TGTGCCAGCAGTTGGGCAGGGCACAATCAGCCCCAGCATTTT
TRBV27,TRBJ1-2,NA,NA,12,CASSPAGYGYTF,TGTGCCAGCAGTCCAGCGGGGTATGGCTACACCTTC
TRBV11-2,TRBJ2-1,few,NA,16,CASSTLRGRHYNEQFF,TGTGCCAGCAGCACCCTCAGGGGCCGCCACTACAATGAGCAGTTCTTC